Below, 13 T cell receptor beta chains from the same sample are listed, as sequenced in a study of blood T cells in healthy people across ages. The authors ran a second PCR of roughly 6 to 12 cycles using a sample-barcoded 5' primer and a J-beta primer mix. TCRdb analysed the 5' RACE reads with MiXCR anew, one entry per CDR3 protein. The profile shows roughly 1,800,000 distinct CDR3 sequences, 49% of them singletons. The sequenced sample was blood. Receptor source: a woman in her forties in good health.

The rearrangement links TRBV7-6 to TRBJ2-3, with TRBD2 matching over 13 bases. The CDR3 contains 16 residues. CDR1 is SGHVS, CDR2 FNYEAQ, per germline. Unmatched junction bases numbered 7, after V lost 4 bases and J lost 6 bases. As DNA, the CDR3 is TGTGCCAGCAGCTGGACGGAACTAGCGGGGGGGGATACGCAGTATTTT. It specifies CASSWTELAGGDTQYF.

The V gene is TRBV12-3 or TRBV12-4, the J gene TRBJ2-5, with 8 bases matching TRBD2. The CDR3 consists of 17 residues. The J segment lost 0 bases and the V segment lost 2 bases, leaving 8 bases of the junction unmatched. CDR3 sequence: CASSLRGTRANQETQYF. The CDR3 DNA reads as TGTGCCAGCAGTTTACGGGGGACTAGAGCGAACCAAGAGACCCAGTACTTC.

The sample holds a few counts of this clonotype. The chain employs TRBV2 and TRBJ2-4; D possibly corresponds to TRBD2 (7 bases). The J call may be incorrect, as the DNA end agrees better with TRBJ2-7. Germline CDR1 and CDR2: SNHLY and FYNNEI. The CDR3 has 14 amino acids. The CDR3: CASSAGGLPYEQYF. As DNA, the CDR3 is TGTGCCAGCAGTGCGGGGGGCTTGCCCTACGAGCAGTACTTC.

The chain joins TRBV25-1 to TRBJ1-2; D is unresolved. The CDR3 consists of 15 residues. The V and J ends lost 4 bases and 4 bases respectively, with 16 bases between them. CDR1 and CDR2 (germline): MGHDK, SYGVNS. CDR3 DNA: TGTGCCAGCAGTGGGCAGACCGAAAGGTTCTATGGCTACACCTTC. Protein: CASSGQTERFYGYTF.

The chain has TRBV12-3 or TRBV12-4 and TRBJ2-7, with D maybe TRBD2 (5 bases). V dropped 6 bases and J dropped 5 bases, with 14 bases sitting between them. The CDR3 is 13 amino acids. CDR3 DNA: TGTGCCAGCAGGGAGGCTGCAGTCGACGAGCAGTACTTC. The encoded protein is CASREAAVDEQYF.

This clonotype was observed many times. V and J are TRBV5-1 and TRBJ1-2; D not resolved. Trimming removed 0 bases from V and 4 bases from J, with 10 bases in between. CDR1 and CDR2 (germline): SGHRS, YFSETQ. This CDR3 contains 14 residues. In DNA form, the CDR3 reads TGCGCCAGCAGCTTGGCTCAAGAGGTCTATGGCTACACCTTC. Translating gives CASSLAQEVYGYTF. The whole variable domain, remainder taken from reference TRBV5-1 and TRBJ1-2, is KAGVTQTPRYLIKTRGQQVTLSCSPISGHRSVSWYQQTPGQGLQFLFEYFSETQRNKGNFPGRFSGRQFSNSRSEMNVSTLELGDSALYLCASSLAQEVYGYTFGSGTRLTVV.

This clonotype was seen a few times. The chain has TRBV20-1 and TRBJ2-7, with D perhaps given as TRBD1 or TRBD2 (6 bases each). This CDR3 spans 16 amino acids. Germline loops: CDR1 DFQATT, CDR2 SNEGSKA (reference sequence). V was shortened by 3 bases and J by 2 bases, with 20 bases between the two germline ends. CDR3 sequence: CSARAIGGKKAYEQYF. The CDR3 region has the DNA TGCAGTGCTAGGGCAATAGGGGGGAAAAAGGCCTACGAGCAGTACTTC.

The genes are TRBV12-3 or TRBV12-4 and TRBJ1-4, with TRBD1 as a possible D gene (6 bases). V shed 6 bases and J shed 0 bases, with 20 bases lying between them. This CDR3 comprises 18 residues. The CDR3 nucleotides are TGTGCCAGCAGCACAGGGATTGGGGTGGGCGCAACTAATGAAAAACTGTTTTTT. This encodes CASSTGIGVGATNEKLFF.

The chain employs TRBV28 and TRBJ2-3, with 10 bases matching TRBD2. This CDR3 contains 19 residues. Per the germline V gene, CDR1 is MDHEN and CDR2 is SYDVKM. V lost 6 bases, J lost 1 base, and 16 bases stayed unmatched. CDR3: CASRLLVPTSGGGTDTQYF. CDR3 DNA: TGTGCCAGCAGACTACTCGTTCCTACCAGCGGGGGGGGCACAGATACGCAGTATTTT. The complete variable domain, with remaining parts taken from reference TRBV28 and TRBJ2-3, reads DVKVTQSSRYLVKRTGEKVFLECVQDMDHENMFWYRQDPGLGLRLIYFSYDVKMKEKGDIPEGYSVSREKKERFSLILESASTNQTSMYLCASRLLVPTSGGGTDTQYFGPGTRLTVL.

This CDR3 reads CSARVIERVDTQYF. CDR3 in DNA: TGCAGTGCTAGAGTAATCGAAAGGGTAGATACGCAGTATTTT. The V call is TRBV20-1, the J call TRBJ2-3; no firm D call. Germline CDR1 is DFQATT and CDR2 is SNEGSKA (reference sequence). V was pared by 1 base and J by 5 bases, with 13 bases between. The CDR3 is 14 residues long.

This clonotype was detected only a few times. The chain combines TRBV5-1 with TRBJ2-1; TRBD1 aligns across 8 bases. Germline CDR1 is SGHRS and CDR2 is YFSETQ. The CDR3 is 17 amino acids. Trimming at V came to 2 bases and at J to 7 bases, leaving 14 bases not matched to a gene. The CDR3 DNA is TGCGCCAGCAGCTTAATTCCCGACAGGGGTTCGGTAAATGAGCAGTTCTTC. Translated: CASSLIPDRGSVNEQFF.

J is TRBJ1-2 and V is TRBV27; D perhaps matches TRBD1 (6 bases). CDR1 is MNHEY and CDR2 is SMNVEV in the germline V gene (reference sequence). Trimming took off 4 bases at V and 6 bases at J, with 15 bases between the two ends. This CDR3 is 14 amino acids long. The CDR3 here is CASSSPDRKHGYTF. The CDR3 coding sequence is TGTGCCAGCAGTTCCCCGGACAGAAAACATGGCTACACCTTC.

This clonotype was recorded many times. The J gene is TRBJ1-4, the V gene TRBV29-1; a weak D match, TRBD1 (5 bases). Germline V gene lookup returns CDR1 SQVTM and CDR2 ANQGSEA. The CDR3 extends over 15 amino acids. Trimming stripped 4 bases from V and 4 bases from J, with 16 bases between. For the CDR3, the DNA is TGCAGCGTTGCCCCCGGGGGGGTAGTTAATGAAAAACTGTTTTTT. Residues: CSVAPGGVVNEKLFF.